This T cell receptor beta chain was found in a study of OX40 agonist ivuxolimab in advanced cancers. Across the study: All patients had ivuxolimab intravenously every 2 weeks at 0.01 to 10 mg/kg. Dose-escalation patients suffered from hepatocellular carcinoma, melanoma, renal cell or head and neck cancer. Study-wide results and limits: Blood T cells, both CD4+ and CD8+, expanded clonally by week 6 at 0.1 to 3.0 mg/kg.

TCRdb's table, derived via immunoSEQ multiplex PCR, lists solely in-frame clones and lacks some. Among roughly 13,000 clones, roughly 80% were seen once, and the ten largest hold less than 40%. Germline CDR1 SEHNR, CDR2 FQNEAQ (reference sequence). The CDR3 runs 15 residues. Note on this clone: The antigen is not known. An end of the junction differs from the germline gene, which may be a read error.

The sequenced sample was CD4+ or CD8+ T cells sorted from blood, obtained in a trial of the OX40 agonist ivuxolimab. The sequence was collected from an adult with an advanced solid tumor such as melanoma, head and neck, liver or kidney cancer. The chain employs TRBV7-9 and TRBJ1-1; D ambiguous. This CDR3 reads CASSFGVGRAIEAFF. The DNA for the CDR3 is TGTGCTAGCAGCTTTGGGGTCGGTCGGGCGATTGAAGCTTTCTTT.